This entry lists 17 T cell receptor beta chains sequenced from one sample in a study of shared clonotypes between healthy human individuals. Sequenced by immunoSEQ multiplex PCR; TCRdb stores in-frame clones only, minus some. The repertoire includes 2 million to 2.5 million clones, 85% to 95% of them detected once, and around 0.13% sits in the top ten. The sequenced sample was naive CD4+ T cells sorted from blood. Subset reported: CD45RA+ positively selected. The receptor set was obtained from a young man in good health.

The chain recombines TRBV7-2 with TRBJ2-7, with TRBD1 matching 8 bases. The ends lost 2 bases at V and 2 bases at J; junction bases unmatched: 5. The length of the CDR3 is 15 residues. CDR1 and CDR2 from the germline V gene are SGHTA and FQGNSA. The CDR3 coding sequence is TGTGCCAGCAGCTTACAGGCAGGGGGCACCTACGAGCAGTACTTC. This codes for CASSLQAGGTYEQYF.

J is TRBJ1-6 and V is TRBV10-3; unclear D gene. The CDR3 extends over 14 amino acids. CDR1 and CDR2 (germline): ENHRY, SYGVKD. The V gene lost 4 bases and the J gene lost 5 bases, with 9 bases spanning the gap. For the CDR3, the DNA is TGTGCCATCAGTGTCAAACTGAATAATTCACCCCTCCACTTT. This sequence encodes CAISVKLNNSPLHF.

The CDR3 loop reads CASSRGPSSYNEQFF. CDR3 coding DNA: TGTGCCAGTAGCCGGGGCCCTTCCTCCTACAATGAGCAGTTCTTC. The rearrangement links TRBV19 to TRBJ2-1; the D call may be TRBD1 or TRBD2 (5 bases each). V was clipped by 6 bases and J by 0 bases, with 12 bases between them. Germline lookup yields CDR1 LNHDA and CDR2 SQIVND (reference sequence). This CDR3 spans 15 amino acids.

To note about this clone: Other DNA sequences of this sample code for an identical CDR3. The genes are TRBV5-1 and TRBJ1-5; D is undetermined. The CDR3 totals 14 residues. V gave up 0 bases and J gave up 0 bases, with 4 bases separating them. Germline values: CDR1 SGHRS, CDR2 YFSETQ. The DNA of the CDR3 is TGCGCCAGCAGCTTGGGTGTTAGCAATCAGCCCCAGCATTTT. This gives the protein CASSLGVSNQPQHF.

This clone has just one count. Other DNA variants within this sample encode the same CDR3. CDR3 residues: CASSLNSNQPQHF. The CDR3 DNA follows: TGTGCCAGCTCGCTCAATAGCAATCAGCCCCAGCATTTT. This chain connects TRBV18 to TRBJ1-5; D is unclear. With 6 bases removed from V and 0 bases from J, the gap between germline ends came to 6 bases. This CDR3 spans 13 amino acids. The germline gives CDR1 KGHSH, CDR2 LQKENI.

This chain joins TRBV5-1 and TRBJ2-7, with 7 nucleotides matching TRBD1. The V gene's germline CDR1 is SGHRS and CDR2 YFSETQ. There are 15 residues in the CDR3. V was pared by 2 bases and J by 3 bases, with 8 bases of the junction left unmatched. Here the CDR3 DNA reads TGCGCCAGCAGCTTCGCAGGGACAGCAATCTACGAGCAGTACTTC. It codes for CASSFAGTAIYEQYF.

The chain recombines TRBV28 with TRBJ2-1; TRBD1 might be the D (6 bases). The CDR3 is made up of 11 amino acids. The germline gives CDR1 MDHEN, CDR2 SYDVKM. Trimming stripped 4 bases from V and 12 bases from J, with 10 bases between. CDR3 protein: CASSWQGTQFF. The CDR3 DNA reads as TGTGCCAGCAGTTGGCAGGGGACGCAGTTCTTC. The whole variable domain, remainder taken from reference TRBV28 and TRBJ2-1, is DVKVTQSSRYLVKRTGEKVFLECVQDMDHENMFWYRQDPGLGLRLIYFSYDVKMKEKGDIPEGYSVSREKKERFSLILESASTNQTSMYLCASSWQGTQFFGPGTRLTVL.

The chain carries TRBV5-4 and TRBJ1-1; the D is unclear. CDR1 is SGHNT and CDR2 is YYREEE in the germline V gene (reference sequence). The V gene lost 0 bases and the J gene lost 1 base, with 7 bases spanning the gap. CDR3 length: 14 amino acids. DNA of the CDR3: TGTGCCAGCAGCTTGGGCGCGGCGAACACTGAAGCTTTCTTT. It specifies CASSLGAANTEAFF.

This chain connects TRBV29-1 to TRBJ2-5, with D perhaps given as TRBD1 or TRBD2 (5 bases each). Germline CDR1 and CDR2: SQVTM and ANQGSEA. The CDR3 consists of 13 residues. Trimming took off 4 bases at V and 1 base at J, with 10 bases between the two ends. CDR3 sequence reads: CSVGEGLQETQYF. In nucleotides, the CDR3 is TGCAGCGTTGGTGAGGGGCTCCAAGAGACCCAGTACTTC. The entire variable domain, with the rest obtained from reference TRBV29-1 and TRBJ2-5, is as follows: SAVISQKPSRDICQRGTSLTIQCQVDSQVTMMFWYRQQPGQSLTLIATANQGSEATYESGFVIDKFPISRPNLTFSTLTVSNMSPEDSSIYLCSVGEGLQETQYFGPGTRLLVL.

This clone came up once. The chain combines TRBV5-1 with TRBJ2-7, with 9 bases matching TRBD2. CDR1 is SGHRS, CDR2 YFSETQ, per germline. V lost 4 bases to trimming and J lost 5 bases; unmatched junction nucleotides: 10. This CDR3 comprises 15 residues. The CDR3 reads CASSPPRGGPHEQYF. CDR3 bases: TGCGCCAGCAGCCCCCCGCGGGGGGGCCCCCACGAGCAGTACTTC.

V usage is TRBV29-1 and J usage is TRBJ1-1, with D uncertain. The CDR3 is made up of 12 amino acids. The germline CDR1 and CDR2 sequences are SQVTM and ANQGSEA. The V end was cut by 6 bases, the J end by 3 bases, with 11 bases between. CDR3 DNA: TGCAGCGTCTGGTCTGGGGACACTGAAGCTTTCTTT. Its translation is CSVWSGDTEAFF.

V is TRBV5-8 and J is TRBJ1-6; D possibly corresponds to TRBD1 (5 bases). Germline CDR1 SGHTS, CDR2 YDEGEE. The CDR3 contains 16 residues. V lost 0 bases and J 7 bases, leaving 14 bases between the germline ends. The CDR3 is CASSLEIGTWNSPLHF. The CDR3 DNA follows: TGTGCCAGCAGCTTGGAGATCGGGACTTGGAATTCACCCCTCCACTTT.

The chain is built from TRBV6-1 and TRBJ1-3; 8 nucleotides agree with TRBD1. Germline V gene lookup returns CDR1 MNHNS and CDR2 SASEGT. J lost 4 bases, V lost 1 base, and 9 bases had no gene match. The CDR3 is 17 amino acids. CDR3 in DNA: TGTGCCAGCAGTGAAGAGCAGGGGGCGAGATTAGGAAACACCATATATTTT. Its protein is CASSEEQGARLGNTIYF.

V usage is TRBV5-1 and J usage is TRBJ1-1, with D perhaps TRBD1 (5 bases). The length of the CDR3 is 15 residues. The V and J ends lost 4 bases and 2 bases respectively, with 15 bases between them. Germline loops: CDR1 SGHRS, CDR2 YFSETQ. The CDR3 reads CASSERTSSNTEAFF. CDR3 DNA: TGCGCCAGCAGCGAGCGGACATCGAGCAACACTGAAGCTTTCTTT.

The J gene is TRBJ2-2, the V gene TRBV7-6; D unclear. Germline loops: CDR1 SGHVS, CDR2 FNYEAQ. V was shortened by 0 bases and J by 2 bases, with 4 bases between the two germline ends. The CDR3 totals 14 residues. CDR3 in amino acids: CASSLATNTGELFF. The CDR3 coding sequence is TGTGCCAGCAGCTTAGCCACTAACACCGGGGAGCTGTTTTTT.

V usage is TRBV18 and J usage is TRBJ1-2, with 7 positions matching TRBD1. This CDR3 spans 15 amino acids. Germline CDR1 KGHSH, CDR2 LQKENI. The trim removed 4 bases at V and 6 bases at J, leaving 11 bases unmatched. The CDR3 is CASSRDRSDLNGYTF. Here the CDR3 DNA reads TGTGCCAGCTCACGGGACAGAAGCGACCTCAATGGCTACACCTTC.

The count of this clone is one. Other DNA sequences in this sample translate to the same CDR3. The chain couples TRBV19 to TRBJ2-7, with 9 bases matching TRBD1. Germline V gene sequence: CDR1 LNHDA, CDR2 SQIVND (reference sequence). Trimming removed 5 bases from V and 2 bases from J; junction bases left unmatched: 7. The CDR3 extends over 15 amino acids. CDR3 region: CASSAGTGPAYEQYF. The CDR3 DNA sequence: TGTGCCAGTAGTGCCGGGACAGGGCCCGCCTACGAGCAGTACTTC.